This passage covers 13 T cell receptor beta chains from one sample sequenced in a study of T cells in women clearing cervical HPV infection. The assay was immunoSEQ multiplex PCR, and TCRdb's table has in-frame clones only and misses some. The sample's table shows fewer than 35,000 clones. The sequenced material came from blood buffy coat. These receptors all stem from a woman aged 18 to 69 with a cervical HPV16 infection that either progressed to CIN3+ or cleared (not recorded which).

CDR3 protein: CASQRTANTGELFF. Incomplete CDR3 DNA: TGTGCCAGCCAGCGGACAGCTAACACCGGGGAG. The J gene is TRBJ2-2, the V gene TRBV7-3; D possibly corresponds to TRBD1 (6 bases). The CDR3 extends 3 residues past the end of the read, so its final part is completed from the germline J gene. The CDR3 consists of 14 residues. Germline V CDR1 and CDR2: SGHTA, FQGTGA. Deletions cut 8 bases from V and 2 bases from J, with 12 bases between.

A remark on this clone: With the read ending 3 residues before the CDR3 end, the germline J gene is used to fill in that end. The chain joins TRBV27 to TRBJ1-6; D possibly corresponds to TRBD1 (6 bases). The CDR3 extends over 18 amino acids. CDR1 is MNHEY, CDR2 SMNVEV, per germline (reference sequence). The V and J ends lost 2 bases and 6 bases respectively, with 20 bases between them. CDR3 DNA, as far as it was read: TGTGCCAGCAGTTTAAGGAGGGTCCGGGACATAACTAATTCACCC. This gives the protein CASSLRRVRDITNSP. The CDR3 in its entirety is CASSLRRVRDITNSPLHF.

The DNA read from the CDR3 is TGTGCCAGCTCGCCGTCGGGACAGGTAAACACTGAA. Encoded protein: CASSPSGQVNTE. The whole CDR3 reads CASSPSGQVNTEAFF. The gene calls are TRBV18 and TRBJ1-1; 8 nucleotides match TRBD1. The CDR3 end is not reached by the read, which stops 3 residues before it; the germline J gene fills it in. Per the germline V gene, CDR1 is KGHSH and CDR2 is LQKENI. This CDR3 comprises 15 residues. V dropped 6 bases and J dropped 2; count of bases not matched to a gene: 8. Based on the CDR3 plus reference TRBV18 and TRBJ1-1, the full variable domain is NAGVMQNPRHLVRRRGQEARLRCSPMKGHSHVYWYRQLPEEGLKFMVYLQKENIIDESGMPKERFSAEFPKEGPSILRIQQVVRGDSAAYFCASSPSGQVNTEAFFGQGTRLTVV.

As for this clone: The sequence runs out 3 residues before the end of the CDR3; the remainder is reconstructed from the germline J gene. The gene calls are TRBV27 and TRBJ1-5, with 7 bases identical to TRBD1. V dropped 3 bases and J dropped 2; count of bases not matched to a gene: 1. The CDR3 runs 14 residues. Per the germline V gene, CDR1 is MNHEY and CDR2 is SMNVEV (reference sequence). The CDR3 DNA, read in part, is TGTGCCAGCAGTTTTGGACAGGGCAATCAGCCC. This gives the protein CASSFGQGNQP. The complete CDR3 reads CASSFGQGNQPQHF.

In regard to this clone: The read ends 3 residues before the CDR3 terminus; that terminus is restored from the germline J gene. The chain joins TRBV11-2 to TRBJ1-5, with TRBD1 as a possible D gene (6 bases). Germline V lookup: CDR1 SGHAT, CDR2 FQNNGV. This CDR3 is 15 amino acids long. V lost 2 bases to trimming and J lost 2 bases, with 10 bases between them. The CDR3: CASSLMAGGNQPQHF. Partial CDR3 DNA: TGTGCCAGCAGCTTAATGGCAGGGGGCAATCAGCCC.

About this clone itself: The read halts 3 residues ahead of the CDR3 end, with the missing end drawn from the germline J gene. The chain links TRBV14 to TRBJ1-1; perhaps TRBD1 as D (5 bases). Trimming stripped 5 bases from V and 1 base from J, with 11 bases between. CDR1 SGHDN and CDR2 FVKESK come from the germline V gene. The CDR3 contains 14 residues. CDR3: CASSLRTGNTEAFF. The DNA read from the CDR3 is TGTGCCAGCAGCTTACGTACAGGGAACACTGAA.

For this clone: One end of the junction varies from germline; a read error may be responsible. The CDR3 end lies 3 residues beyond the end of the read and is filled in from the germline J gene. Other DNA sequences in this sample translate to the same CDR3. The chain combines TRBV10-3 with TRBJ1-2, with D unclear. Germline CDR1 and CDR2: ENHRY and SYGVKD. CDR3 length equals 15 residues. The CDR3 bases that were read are TGTGCCATCAGTGAGTCGGAGGGCATCGGCTATGGT. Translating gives CAISESEGIGYG. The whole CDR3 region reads CAISESEGIGYGYTF.

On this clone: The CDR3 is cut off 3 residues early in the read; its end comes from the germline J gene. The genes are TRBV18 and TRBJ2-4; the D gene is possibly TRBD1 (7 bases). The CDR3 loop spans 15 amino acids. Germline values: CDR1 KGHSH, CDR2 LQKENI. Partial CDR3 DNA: TGTGCCAGCTCACCGGCGGGACAGCCTAACTATGGT. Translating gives CASSPAGQPNYG. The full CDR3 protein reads CASSPAGQPNYGQYF.

The CDR3 sequence: CASSPTRGAKNIQYF. CDR3 DNA (partial): TGTGCCAGTAGTCCCACCCGGGGGGCCAAAAACATT. The V gene is TRBV19, the J gene TRBJ2-4, with a possible D match to TRBD2 (6 bases). The sequenced fragment ends 3 residues before the CDR3 boundary, so the rest is inferred from the germline J gene. Trimming took off 5 bases at V and 1 base at J, with 12 bases between the two ends. The CDR3 has 15 amino acids. Germline V gene lookup returns CDR1 LNHDA and CDR2 SQIVND (reference sequence). The variable domain in full, with the rest retrieved from reference TRBV19 and TRBJ2-4, is DGGITQSPKYLFRKEGQNVTLSCEQNLNHDAMYWYRQDPGQGLRLIYYSQIVNDFQKGDIAEGYSVSREKKESFPLTVTSAQKNPTAFYLCASSPTRGAKNIQYFGAGTRLSVL.

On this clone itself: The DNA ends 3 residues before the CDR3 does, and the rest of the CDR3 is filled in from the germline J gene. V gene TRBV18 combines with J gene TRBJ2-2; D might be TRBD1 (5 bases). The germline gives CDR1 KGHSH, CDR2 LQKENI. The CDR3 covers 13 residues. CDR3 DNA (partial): TGTGCCAGCTCCGACCAGGGAAATGAAAAG. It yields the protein CASSDQGNEK. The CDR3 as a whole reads CASSDQGNEKLFF.

The sequenced CDR3 bases are TGTGCCAGTAGTCAGACAGCGAACACTGAA. Protein sequence: CASSQTANTE. In full, the CDR3 is CASSQTANTEAFF. J is TRBJ1-1 and V is TRBV19; possible D gene TRBD1, 5 bases. Read coverage stops 3 residues before the CDR3 terminus; the germline J gene supplies the remainder. V was trimmed by 5 bases and J by 1 base, leaving 8 bases between them. The CDR3 is made up of 13 amino acids. Germline V CDR1 and CDR2: LNHDA, SQIVND (reference sequence). Full variable domain (remainder filled in from reference TRBV19 and TRBJ1-1): DGGITQSPKYLFRKEGQNVTLSCEQNLNHDAMYWYRQDPGQGLRLIYYSQIVNDFQKGDIAEGYSVSREKKESFPLTVTSAQKNPTAFYLCASSQTANTEAFFGQGTRLTVV.

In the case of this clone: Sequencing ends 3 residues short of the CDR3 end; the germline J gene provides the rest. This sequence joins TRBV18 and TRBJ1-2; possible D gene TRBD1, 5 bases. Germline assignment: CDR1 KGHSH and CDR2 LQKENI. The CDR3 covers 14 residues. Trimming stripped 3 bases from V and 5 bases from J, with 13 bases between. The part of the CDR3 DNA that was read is TGTGCCAGCTCACCCTCCGGGGGTACTTATGGC. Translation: CASSPSGGTYG. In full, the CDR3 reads CASSPSGGTYGYTF.

The CDR3 region is CAINPHGQGADGYTF. CDR3 DNA (partial): TGTGCCATCAACCCACACGGACAGGGGGCGGATGGC. The chain uses TRBV10-3 and TRBJ1-2, with 11 bases that match TRBD1. The read comes to an end 3 residues before the CDR3 does, leaving the germline J gene to fill in the end. J gave up 6 bases and V 7 bases, and 10 bases lay outside the gene matches. Germline CDR1 is ENHRY and CDR2 is SYGVKD. The CDR3 contains 15 residues.